This T cell receptor (beta chain) was profiled in a study of T cells in Graves' hyperthyroidism and ophthalmopathy. Using RNA transcripts as the source, TCR beta CDR3 regions were amplified. Initially, a first-round RT-PCR of the TCR CDR3 employed the HTBI primer set. TCRdb reprocessed the multiplex PCR reads with MiXCR, giving one entry per CDR3 protein. The table includes 550,000 to 700,000 distinct CDR3 sequences, 46% detected once. Trimming removed 5 bases from V and 0 bases from J, with 11 bases in between. This CDR3 is built from 16 residues. Germline V gene lookup returns CDR1 LNHNV and CDR2 YYDKDF (reference sequence).

Sequenced material: peripheral blood or thyroid tissue (not recorded which). The sequence was obtained from an adult woman with Graves' disease, either hyperthyroidism or ophthalmopathy (not recorded which). The V and J genes are TRBV15 and TRBJ2-6; D uncertain. Written as DNA, the CDR3 is TGTGCCACCAGCCTTTGGCGTCCCTCTGGGGCCAACGTCCTGACTTTC. Its translation: CATSLWRPSGANVLTF.